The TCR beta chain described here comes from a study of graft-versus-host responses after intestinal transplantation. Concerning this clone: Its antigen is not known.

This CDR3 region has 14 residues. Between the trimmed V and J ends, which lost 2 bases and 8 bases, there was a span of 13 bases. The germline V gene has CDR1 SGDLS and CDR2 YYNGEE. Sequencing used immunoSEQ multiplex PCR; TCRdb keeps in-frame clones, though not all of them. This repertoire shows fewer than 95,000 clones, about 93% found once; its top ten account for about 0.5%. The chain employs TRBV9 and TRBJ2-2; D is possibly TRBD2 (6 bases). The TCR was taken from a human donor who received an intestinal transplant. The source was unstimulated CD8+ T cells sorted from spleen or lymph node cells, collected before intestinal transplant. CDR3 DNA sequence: TGTGCCAGCAGCGTTTACGGGGGAAGGGGGGAGCTGTTTTTT. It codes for CASSVYGGRGELFF.